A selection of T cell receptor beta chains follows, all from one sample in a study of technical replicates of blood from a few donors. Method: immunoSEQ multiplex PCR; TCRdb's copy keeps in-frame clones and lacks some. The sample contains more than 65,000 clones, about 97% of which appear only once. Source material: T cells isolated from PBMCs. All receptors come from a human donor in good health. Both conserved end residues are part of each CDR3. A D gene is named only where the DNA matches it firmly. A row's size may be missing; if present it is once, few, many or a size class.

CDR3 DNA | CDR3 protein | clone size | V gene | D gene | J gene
TGTGCCAGCAGCCCGGATGCCGGGACAGGGGCCTCTACCGGGGAGCTGTTTTTT | CASSPDAGTGASTGELFF | NA | TRBV7-9 | TRBD1 | TRBJ2-2
TGTGCCAGCAGCCGCAATATTGCAGGGGGGAGCTCCTACGAGCAGTACTTC | CASSRNIAGGSSYEQYF | NA | TRBV7-6 | NA | TRBJ2-7
TGTGCCAGCAGTGAACAGGGTAGCAATCAGCCCCAGCATTTT | CASSEQGSNQPQHF | NA | TRBV2 | NA | TRBJ1-5
TGCGCCAGCAGCCCGGAGAACCTAAACACTGAAGCTTTCTTT | CASSPENLNTEAFF | NA | TRBV4-1 | NA | TRBJ1-1
TGTGCCAGCAGTTACTCTTGGGACAGGGACGGAAACACCATATATTTT | CASSYSWDRDGNTIYF | NA | TRBV6-6 | TRBD1 | TRBJ1-3
TGTGCCAGCAGTTCCCTCGGACAGGGGAACACTGAAGCTTTCTTT | CASSSLGQGNTEAFF | NA | TRBV6-6 | TRBD1 | TRBJ1-1
TGTGCCAGCAGTGAAGATCCCCTAGCGGGCTACAATGAGCAGTTCTTC | CASSEDPLAGYNEQFF | NA | TRBV6-1 | TRBD2 | TRBJ2-1
TGTGCCAGCAGTGAATACGGGACAACTAATGAAAAACTGTTTTTT | CASSEYGTTNEKLFF | NA | TRBV25-1 | NA | TRBJ1-4
TGTGCCAGCAGACTAGCGGCCCAAGAGACCCAGTACTTC | CASRLAAQETQYF | NA | TRBV6-1 | TRBD2 | TRBJ2-5
TGCGCCAGCAGCTTGGTTAAAAATCCAGGGGGCATCGAGCAGTACTTC | CASSLVKNPGGIEQYF | NA | TRBV5-1 | TRBD1 | TRBJ2-7
TGTGCCAGCACCGGAGAGACCCAGTACTTC | CASTGETQYF | NA | TRBV6-5 | NA | TRBJ2-5
TGTGCCAGCAGCCCATGGACAGGGGGCTACGAGCAGTACTTC | CASSPWTGGYEQYF | NA | TRBV5-5 | TRBD1 | TRBJ2-7
TGCGCCAGCAGCTCAACTAGCGGGAGGGTCTACGAGCAGTACTTC | CASSSTSGRVYEQYF | NA | TRBV5-1 | TRBD2 | TRBJ2-7
TGTGCCAGCAACTCGGGGGTTAAAGAGACCCAGTACTTC | CASNSGVKETQYF | NA | TRBV7-8 | NA | TRBJ2-5
TGCAGCGTTGAAGGCGACTGTAAAGAGACCCAGTACTTC | CSVEGDCKETQYF | NA | TRBV29-1 | NA | TRBJ2-5
TGTGCCAGCAATAGTCGCTATGGCTACACCTTC | CASNSRYGYTF | NA | TRBV9 | NA | TRBJ1-2
TGTGCCAGCAGCTTGGGACAGGGCGGGTACACTGAAGCTTTCTTT | CASSLGQGGYTEAFF | NA | TRBV7-9 | TRBD1 | TRBJ1-1
TGTGCCAGCAGTTTCCAGACAGGATACAATGAGCAGTTCTTC | CASSFQTGYNEQFF | NA | TRBV27 | NA | TRBJ2-1
TGTGCCAGCAGGACAGGGTGGTCTGAAGCTTTCTTT | CASRTGWSEAFF | NA | TRBV19 | TRBD1 | TRBJ1-1
TGCGCCAGCAGCCTTAGCGGAGTAGGCACAGATACGCAGTATTTT | CASSLSGVGTDTQYF | NA | TRBV5-1 | NA | TRBJ2-3
TGTGCCAGCAGCCTCTACCCCCTTGCGGCGGGAGGGTCCTACAATGAGCAGTTCTTC | CASSLYPLAAGGSYNEQFF | once | TRBV11-3 | TRBD2 | TRBJ2-1
TGTGCCAGCAGTTACCTCGCAGATAACTATGGCTACACCTTC | CASSYLADNYGYTF | NA | TRBV6-6 | NA | TRBJ1-2
TGCGCCAGCAGCACGGGGGACGTAGCGGTAGAGACCCAGTACTTC | CASSTGDVAVETQYF | NA | TRBV5-1 | NA | TRBJ2-5
TGTGCCAGCAGCTTATGGGCGGGGGGGACAGATACGCAGTATTTT | CASSLWAGGTDTQYF | NA | TRBV7-3 | TRBD2 | TRBJ2-3
TGCAGCGTTAGAGGGACTAGCGGGAAAGATGAGCAGTTCTTC | CSVRGTSGKDEQFF | NA | TRBV29-1 | TRBD2 | TRBJ2-1
TGTGCCACCGCTACCCAAGAGACCCAGTACTTC | CATATQETQYF | once | TRBV27 | NA | TRBJ2-5
TGCAGCGTTGGATCGCTCTCAGGGACAGGAGGATCCTATGGCTACACCTTC | CSVGSLSGTGGSYGYTF | once | TRBV29-1 | TRBD1 | TRBJ1-2
TGTGCCAGCAGCCTCCGAGTAGCAGCTGGCAATGAGCAGTTCTTC | CASSLRVAAGNEQFF | NA | TRBV5-4 | NA | TRBJ2-1
TGTGCCAGCTCACCAGGACAGGGGGCGCTCAATGAGCAGTTCTTC | CASSPGQGALNEQFF | NA | TRBV18 | TRBD1 | TRBJ2-1
TGCGCCAGCAGCCAAGATGGCCGCATACCAGGGGGCGAAGGCTACACCTTC | CASSQDGRIPGGEGYTF | NA | TRBV4-3 | TRBD1 | TRBJ1-2
TGTGCCAGCAGCTTGGTGGGCCAGGGGGAAGATACGCAGTATTTT | CASSLVGQGEDTQYF | NA | TRBV5-4 | TRBD1 | TRBJ2-3
TGCGCCAGCGGGATTAGCGGGCCCCAAGAGACCCAGTACTTC | CASGISGPQETQYF | NA | TRBV5-1 | TRBD2 | TRBJ2-5
TGTGCCTGGAGTGATAGGACGGGGATGGCGACCTTC | CAWSDRTGMATF | few | TRBV30 | NA | TRBJ1-2
TGTGCCAGCAGTCCTCAAGGGACTAGCGGGAGGGCCTTATCCTACAATGAGCAGTTCTTC | CASSPQGTSGRALSYNEQFF | NA | TRBV2 | TRBD2 | TRBJ2-1
TGTGCCAGCAGCCCGCCGGACTGGAACTATGGCTACACCTTC | CASSPPDWNYGYTF | NA | TRBV4-2 | NA | TRBJ1-2
TGTGCCAGCAGTTCCCCAGGGGAAGCTTTCTTT | CASSSPGEAFF | NA | TRBV6-6 | NA | TRBJ1-1
TGTGCCAGCAGCTCCTGGAGGAGGGAGTCCACTGAAGCTTTCTTT | CASSSWRRESTEAFF | few | TRBV2 | NA | TRBJ1-1
TGTGCCAGCAGAAGGGGGCGCGACATGAACACTGAAGCTTTCTTT | CASRRGRDMNTEAFF | NA | TRBV28 | TRBD1 | TRBJ1-1
TGTGCCAGCAGCGCCTGGAAGGGGGAGCAGTACTTC | CASSAWKGEQYF | NA | TRBV5-8 | NA | TRBJ2-7
TGTGCCAGCAGCCAACGACAGGGGGACACAGATACGCAGTATTTT | CASSQRQGDTDTQYF | NA | TRBV4-2 | TRBD1 | TRBJ2-3
TGTGCCTCCCGACTAGCGGGGGGCACAGATACGCAGTATTTT | CASRLAGGTDTQYF | NA | TRBV2 | TRBD2 | TRBJ2-3
TGTGCCAGCAGTTACTTCACAGGGGTGAACACTGAAGCTTTCTTT | CASSYFTGVNTEAFF | NA | TRBV6-5 | TRBD1 | TRBJ1-1
TGTGCCAGTAGCGGCACCCACAATGAGCAGTTCTTC | CASSGTHNEQFF | NA | TRBV6-5 | NA | TRBJ2-1
TGTGCCAGCAGCCCCCCTAGCGGGAGTCTATACGAGCAGTACTTC | CASSPPSGSLYEQYF | NA | TRBV9 | TRBD2 | TRBJ2-7
TGTGCCAGCAGTGAATACGCCTCAAACGGGGGCTACACCTTC | CASSEYASNGGYTF | NA | TRBV25-1 | NA | TRBJ1-2
TGTGCCAGCAAAGATAACAGTAACGAGCAGTACTTC | CASKDNSNEQYF | NA | TRBV2 | NA | TRBJ2-7
TGTGCCAGCAGTTACTCGGGACAGCTCCAAGAGACCCAGTACTTC | CASSYSGQLQETQYF | NA | TRBV6-6 | TRBD1 | TRBJ2-5
TGTGCCAGCAGAAGTCTCCAGGGAAACGGGGAGCTGTTTTTT | CASRSLQGNGELFF | NA | TRBV2 | NA | TRBJ2-2
TGTGCCATCAATTTAGGGGAAGGACAGCCCCAGCATTTT | CAINLGEGQPQHF | NA | TRBV10-3 | NA | TRBJ1-5
TGCGCCAGCAGCCAGGGCCCGGGACAGGGTCATCAGCCCCAGCATTTT | CASSQGPGQGHQPQHF | once | TRBV4-1 | TRBD1 | TRBJ1-5
TGTGCCAGCAGTTTAGGTCAGGGGGCCGAAGAGACCCAGTACTTC | CASSLGQGAEETQYF | NA | TRBV28 | TRBD1 | TRBJ2-5
TGTGCCAGCAGTTACTTGGGGGAGGTGAGGGCTGAAGCTTTCTTT | CASSYLGEVRAEAFF | NA | TRBV6-5 | NA | TRBJ1-1
TGTGCCAGCAGTTACTCTAAAATTGACAGGACTGAAGCTTTCTTT | CASSYSKIDRTEAFF | NA | TRBV6-5 | NA | TRBJ1-1
TGTGCCTGGAGTATAGAGACAGGGGATTACGAGCAGTACTTC | CAWSIETGDYEQYF | NA | TRBV30 | TRBD1 | TRBJ2-7
TGTGCCAGTGCCGGGACAGGCTCAACTAATGAAAAACTGTTTTTT | CASAGTGSTNEKLFF | NA | TRBV19 | TRBD1 | TRBJ1-4